This T cell receptor (beta chain) was identified during a study of technical replicates of blood from a handful of donors. TCRdb keeps only in-frame clones here, not all; method: immunoSEQ multiplex PCR. Among about 76,000 clones, 65% to 90% were seen once, and the ten largest hold 4.5% to 6%. Sequences were obtained from PBMCs. This TCR came from a human donor in good health. Some clones in this sample may be carry-over from other donors' samples.

CDR3 coding DNA: TGTGCCAGCTCGCCCCAGGGGGTGGCGAACACCGGGGAGCTGTTTTTT. Its protein is CASSPQGVANTGELFF. The V and J genes are TRBV18 and TRBJ2-2; 7 positions agree with TRBD1. The V segment lost 6 bases and the J segment 0 bases; nucleotides outside the gene matches: 7. This CDR3 region has 16 residues. The germline CDR1 and CDR2 sequences are KGHSH and LQKENI.